The next 23 T cell receptor beta chains were all read from a single sample in a study of cytomegalovirus exposure and HLA in healthy donors. PCR involved 60 Vbeta and 13 Jbeta primers. The method was immunoSEQ multiplex PCR; TCRdb's version includes in-frame clones alone and lacks a portion of them. The data hold roughly 140,000 clones, with 80% to 90% observed a single time. The sequenced sample consisted of PBMCs. These receptors originate from a woman aged 18-29 years in good health and CMV-seronegative.

The chain joins TRBV6-5 to TRBJ2-7; TRBD1 matches 8 bases. CDR3 length: 12 amino acids. Trimming cost V 8 bases and J 2 bases; bases outside gene matches: 2. Per the germline V gene, CDR1 is MNHEY and CDR2 is SVGAGI. The CDR3 sequence is CASRQGPYEQYF. Here the CDR3 DNA reads TGTGCCAGCCGACAGGGGCCCTACGAGCAGTACTTC.

The V call is TRBV6-4, the J call TRBJ2-3; TRBD2 aligns across 10 bases. V gave up 2 bases and J gave up 4 bases; unmatched junction bases: 3. The germline V gene has CDR1 MRHNA and CDR2 SNTAGT. This CDR3 is 15 amino acids long. CDR3 DNA sequence: TGTGCCAGCAGTGACAGCGGGGGGGCCCCAGATACGCAGTATTTT. It translates to CASSDSGGAPDTQYF.

The chain has TRBV5-1 and TRBJ2-7; a possible D gene is TRBD1 (6 bases). V shed 3 bases and J shed 6 bases, with 19 bases lying between them. Germline CDR1 and CDR2: SGHRS and YFSETQ. CDR3 length: 15 amino acids. In nucleotides, the CDR3 is TGCGCCAGCAGCTCCCTTTTGACAGGACAAGGCGAGCAGTACTTC. Protein: CASSSLLTGQGEQYF.

The chain couples TRBV5-1 to TRBJ1-4; TRBD1 matches at 8 bases. Per germline, CDR1 SGHRS and CDR2 YFSETQ. The CDR3 spans 17 residues. J gave up 5 bases and V 4 bases, and 13 bases lay outside the gene matches. CDR3: CASSLEPLGQGNEKLFF. The CDR3, as DNA: TGCGCCAGCAGCCTCGAACCCCTTGGACAGGGAAATGAAAAACTGTTTTTT.

This clone has only one observation. The J gene is TRBJ2-5, the V gene TRBV5-6; TRBD1 agrees at 11 bases. CDR3 length: 15 residues. CDR1 is SGHDT and CDR2 is YYEEEE in the germline V gene. V lost 3 bases and J lost 5; bases outside the gene matches: 6. As DNA, the CDR3 is TGTGCCAGCAGCTCCGGACAGGGGGCCCGGGAGACCCAGTACTTC. Translating it yields CASSSGQGARETQYF.

The chain is built from TRBV7-9 and TRBJ2-7, with D perhaps TRBD1 (5 bases). V shed 5 bases and J shed 5 bases, with 22 bases lying between them. There are 16 residues in the CDR3. Germline V gene sequence: CDR1 SEHNR, CDR2 FQNEAQ (reference sequence). DNA of the CDR3: TGTGCCAGCAGCCCTATGGCCAAGGACACGAAGAACGAGCAGTACTTC. Encoded protein: CASSPMAKDTKNEQYF.

This chain connects TRBV2 to TRBJ2-2; 9 nucleotides match TRBD2. Germline CDR1 reads SNHLY; CDR2 reads FYNNEI. After removal of 5 bases from V and 5 bases from J, the junction contained 9 bases not matched to a gene. The CDR3 sequence is 16 residues long. The CDR3 sequence: CASSLDAGGVTGELFF. As DNA, the CDR3 is TGTGCCAGCAGTCTAGACGCGGGGGGGGTTACCGGGGAGCTGTTTTTT.

V and J are TRBV5-6 and TRBJ2-7; 11 bases are a match to TRBD2. The V segment lost 3 bases and the J segment 4 bases; nucleotides outside the gene matches: 6. CDR3 length: 15 amino acids. Germline assignment: CDR1 SGHDT and CDR2 YYEEEE. In nucleotides, the CDR3 is TGTGCCAGCAGCTACGATAGCGGGGGGGTTTACGAGCAGTACTTC. Translating gives CASSYDSGGVYEQYF.

The chain has TRBV19 and TRBJ1-2; D perhaps matches TRBD1 (6 bases). This CDR3 comprises 14 residues. Germline CDR1 LNHDA, CDR2 SQIVND (reference sequence). V gave up 5 bases and J gave up 8 bases, with 18 bases separating them. The CDR3 sequence is CASSPEGTTSGYTF. Here the CDR3 DNA reads TGTGCCAGTAGTCCTGAGGGGACAACGAGCGGCTACACCTTC.

The chain joins TRBV4-1 to TRBJ2-7; 13 nucleotides match TRBD2. V lost 3 bases, J lost 1 base, and 3 bases stayed unmatched. The CDR3 is made up of 16 amino acids. The germline V gene has CDR1 MGHRA and CDR2 YSYEKL. The CDR3 loop is CASSQGLAGPSYEQYF. The CDR3 region has the DNA TGCGCCAGCAGCCAGGGACTAGCGGGACCGTCCTACGAGCAGTACTTC.

The CDR3 DNA sequence: TGTGCCAGCAGCTTCGCGGGACAGGGGACCGGAAACACCATATATTTT. Translated: CASSFAGQGTGNTIYF. This sequence joins TRBV11-2 and TRBJ1-3, with TRBD1 matching over 10 bases. J was trimmed by 4 bases and V by 3 bases; bases with no gene match: 6. Germline CDR1 SGHAT, CDR2 FQNNGV. This CDR3 has 16 residues.

The chain uses TRBV9 and TRBJ2-5; D unresolved. The J call may be faulty, since TRBJ2-7 better matches the DNA end. Germline CDR1 and CDR2: SGDLS and YYNGEE. The CDR3 is 14 residues long. The CDR3 region is CASSVVGSSYEQYF. In nucleotides, the CDR3 is TGTGCCAGCAGCGTAGTCGGTAGCTCCTACGAGCAGTACTTC.

This sequence joins TRBV29-1 and TRBJ1-1; 9 positions agree with TRBD1. The ends lost 7 bases at V and 1 base at J; junction bases unmatched: 7. Germline V lookup: CDR1 SQVTM, CDR2 ANQGSEA. CDR3 size: 14 residues. For the CDR3, the DNA is TGCAGCGCTTACAGGGGGCGGGCGAACACTGAAGCTTTCTTT. This codes for CSAYRGRANTEAFF.

Regarding this clone: A junction end diverges from the germline sequence, so it may reflect a read error. V gene TRBV7-7 combines with J gene TRBJ2-7, with 9 bases lining up with TRBD2. This CDR3 contains 13 residues. The V gene's germline CDR1 is SSHAT and CDR2 FNYEAQ (reference sequence). The CDR3 sequence: CASSSASGIEQYF. The DNA of the CDR3 is TGTGCTAGCAGCTCGGCTAGCGGGATCGAGCAGTACTTC.

The V call is TRBV7-9, the J call TRBJ2-2; D ambiguous. V was clipped by 2 bases and J by 0 bases, with 4 bases between them. Germline-derived CDR1 and CDR2 are SEHNR and FQNEAQ (reference sequence). The CDR3 has 14 amino acids. CDR3: CASSLLSNTGELFF. DNA of the CDR3: TGTGCCAGCAGCTTACTATCGAACACCGGGGAGCTGTTTTTT.

Only a few counts were recorded for this clone. This chain connects TRBV6-1 to TRBJ2-7, with TRBD1 identical over 11 bases. Germline loops: CDR1 MNHNS, CDR2 SASEGT. The trim removed 1 base at V and 7 bases at J, leaving 12 bases unmatched. This CDR3 has 17 amino acids. The CDR3 reads CASSEVGAGQGVGEQYF. CDR3 in DNA: TGTGCCAGCAGTGAAGTGGGGGCGGGACAGGGGGTAGGGGAGCAGTACTTC.

The chain links TRBV28 to TRBJ1-2; 10 bases fit TRBD1. V trimming: 6 bases; J trimming: 2 bases; junction bases outside the gene matches: 6. The CDR3 covers 15 residues. CDR1 and CDR2 (germline): MDHEN, SYDVKM. The CDR3 loop reads CASSTTGGANYGYTF. In DNA form, the CDR3 reads TGTGCCAGCAGCACGACAGGGGGCGCCAACTATGGCTACACCTTC.

This rearrangement joins TRBV28 to TRBJ1-2; 12 bases line up with TRBD1. The junction had 8 bases not matched to a gene; V was cut back by 4 bases and J by 8 bases. The CDR3 runs 15 residues. Germline lookup yields CDR1 MDHEN and CDR2 SYDVKM. DNA of the CDR3: TGTGCCAGCAGTTCCCTCGTCGGGACAGGGGGCGGCTACACCTTC. Translating it yields CASSSLVGTGGGYTF.

This chain joins TRBV29-1 and TRBJ2-7; 9 bases line up with TRBD2. With 1 base clipped from V and 2 bases from J, the junction kept 6 bases outside the gene matches. The length of the CDR3 is 15 residues. The germline CDR1 and CDR2 sequences are SQVTM and ANQGSEA. The CDR3: CSVEGVAGDAYEQYF. DNA of the CDR3: TGCAGCGTTGAAGGGGTAGCGGGGGATGCCTACGAGCAGTACTTC.

For the CDR3, the DNA is TGTGCCAGCAGTTCGTGGACTAGCGGGAGTTCGAATGAGCAGTTCTTC. Protein product: CASSSWTSGSSNEQFF. This chain links TRBV11-3 with TRBJ2-1, with 13 bases aligning to TRBD2. The CDR3 runs 16 residues. V gave up 6 bases and J gave up 7 bases; unmatched junction bases: 9. Germline assignment: CDR1 SGHNT and CDR2 YENEEA.

J is TRBJ2-7 and V is TRBV4-2; TRBD2 aligns across 8 bases. Germline CDR1 reads LGHNA; CDR2 reads YNFKEQ. The CDR3 covers 15 residues. J was trimmed by 0 bases and V by 5 bases; bases with no gene match: 6. The CDR3 reads CASSSGGGNSYEQYF. The CDR3 nucleotides are TGTGCCAGCAGCTCCGGGGGGGGAAACTCCTACGAGCAGTACTTC.

DNA of the CDR3: TGTGCCAACCTCAGGGGGCAAGGGGCCAACGTCCTGACTTTC. It translates to CANLRGQGANVLTF. The chain couples TRBV2 to TRBJ2-6, with 8 bases aligning to TRBD1. CDR3 length equals 14 residues. V shed 10 bases, J shed 4 bases, and the junction held 6 bases outside the gene matches. The germline CDR1 and CDR2 sequences are SNHLY and FYNNEI.

This chain links TRBV28 with TRBJ2-7; 8 bases fit TRBD2. CDR3 size: 13 residues. CDR1 and CDR2 from the germline V gene are MDHEN and SYDVKM. V dropped 6 bases and J dropped 6; count of bases not matched to a gene: 7. CDR3 DNA sequence: TGTGCCAGCAGCCGCGGGGGGTCTGGCGAGCAGTACTTC. The encoded protein is CASSRGGSGEQYF.